This is a list of T cell receptor beta chains from one sample in a study of OX40 agonist ivuxolimab in advanced cancers. Data came from immunoSEQ multiplex PCR; TCRdb stores just in-frame clones and leaves some out. The table shows about 59,000 clones, with almost 95% occurring only once. This specimen consisted of CD4+ or CD8+ T cells sorted from blood, obtained in a trial of the OX40 agonist ivuxolimab. These receptors all stem from an adult with an advanced solid tumor such as melanoma, head and neck, liver or kidney cancer. The CDR3 runs from the conserved cysteine through the conserved F or W. A D gene is named only where the DNA matches it firmly. Expanded clones get a size class; other rows say once, few or many, or leave the size out.

v_gene	j_gene	d_gene	abundance	CDR3nt	CDR3aa
TRBV13	TRBJ1-4	-	few	TGTGCCAGCAGCTTACAAGGGGTAAATGAAAAACTGTTTTTT	CASSLQGVNEKLFF
TRBV7-9	TRBJ1-2	-	-	TGTGCCAGCAGCTCCGGGCCTTATGGCTACACCTTC	CASSSGPYGYTF
TRBV6-1	TRBJ2-7	-	-	TGTGCCAGCAGTGAGGGGGGCAGCTCCTACGAGCAGTACTTC	CASSEGGSSYEQYF
TRBV7-6	TRBJ2-1	-	-	TGTGCCAGCAGCTTAGTAGGGAGCGGGTGGGATGAGCAGTTCTTC	CASSLVGSGWDEQFF
TRBV7-8	TRBJ1-2	-	-	TGTGCCAGCAGTGAGACGCGGTGGGCCGCCAAATCTAACTATGGCTACACCTTC	CASSETRWAAKSNYGYTF
TRBV5-6	TRBJ2-1	-	-	TGTGCCAGCAGCTGGGGACGGGGTGAGCAGTTCTTC	CASSWGRGEQFF
TRBV5-1	TRBJ2-7	-	once	TGCGCCAGCAGCGCAGCCCGGGACGCATACTACGAGCAGTACTTC	CASSAARDAYYEQYF
TRBV14	TRBJ2-4	-	-	TGTGCCAGCAGCCAAGTGGGGCCCCTCGCCAAAAACATTCAGTACTTC	CASSQVGPLAKNIQYF
TRBV9	TRBJ2-1	TRBD2	-	TGTGCCAGCAGCGCCCCCGGACTAGCGGGAGGAGATGAGCAGTTCTTC	CASSAPGLAGGDEQFF
TRBV9	TRBJ2-2	-	-	TGTGCCAGCAGCGTAGATGGGGGTTTTAACACCGGGGAGCTGTTTTTT	CASSVDGGFNTGELFF
TRBV7-8	TRBJ2-1	TRBD2	-	TGTGCCAGCAGCGTTCGACTAGCGGGAGGGGTCTACAATGAGCAGTTCTTC	CASSVRLAGGVYNEQFF
TRBV19	TRBJ2-3	-	-	TGTGCCAGTAATACCCGGGAGTTGGGGGAAGATACGCAGTATTTT	CASNTRELGEDTQYF
TRBV6-6	TRBJ2-1	TRBD1	-	TGTGCCAGCAGCCGGACAGGGGTTGAGTACAATGAGCAGTTCTTC	CASSRTGVEYNEQFF
TRBV10-3	TRBJ2-1	-	-	TGTGCCATCAGTGAGTTAGATTATTCCTCTAACAATGAGCAGTTCTTC	CAISELDYSSNNEQFF
TRBV19	TRBJ1-1	TRBD1	once	TGTGCCAGTAGTATAGGGACAGGGGGGACTGAAGCTTTCTTT	CASSIGTGGTEAFF
TRBV29-1	TRBJ1-4	-	-	TGCAGCGTTGCGCCGGGATCGACTCGGGAAAAACTGTTTTTT	CSVAPGSTREKLFF
TRBV13	TRBJ2-1	-	-	TGTGCCAGCAGCCCAGATAGGGCGGGTGGCCCCCGAAACAATGAGCAGTTCTTC	CASSPDRAGGPRNNEQFF
TRBV19	TRBJ1-4	TRBD1	-	TGTGCCAGTAGCGACAGGGGGGGATATAATGAAAAACTGTTTTTT	CASSDRGGYNEKLFF
TRBV2	TRBJ2-7	TRBD2	-	TGTGCCAGCAGTGATACTTTGGCTAGCGGGCCCTACGAGCAGTACTTC	CASSDTLASGPYEQYF
TRBV9	TRBJ2-3	-	-	TGTGCCAGCAGCGTAGGTGGACCCTCTTGGGCAGATACGCAGTATTTT	CASSVGGPSWADTQYF